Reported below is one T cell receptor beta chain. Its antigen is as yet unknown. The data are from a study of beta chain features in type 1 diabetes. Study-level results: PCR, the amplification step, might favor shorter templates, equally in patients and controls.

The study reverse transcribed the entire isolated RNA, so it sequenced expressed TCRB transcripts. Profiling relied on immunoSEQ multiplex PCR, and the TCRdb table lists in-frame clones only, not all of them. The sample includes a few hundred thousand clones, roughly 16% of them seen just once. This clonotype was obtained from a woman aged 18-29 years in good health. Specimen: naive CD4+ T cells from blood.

Written as DNA, the CDR3 is TGTGCCAGCAGCGGGACAGCTAACACTGAAGCTTTCTTT. Protein: CASSGTANTEAFF. The J gene is TRBJ1-1, the V gene TRBV9, with a tentative D call TRBD1 (6 bases). Germline V gene sequence: CDR1 SGDLS, CDR2 YYNGEE. The V end lost 3 bases, the J end lost 2 bases, and 8 bases lay between the germline ends. There are 13 residues in the CDR3.